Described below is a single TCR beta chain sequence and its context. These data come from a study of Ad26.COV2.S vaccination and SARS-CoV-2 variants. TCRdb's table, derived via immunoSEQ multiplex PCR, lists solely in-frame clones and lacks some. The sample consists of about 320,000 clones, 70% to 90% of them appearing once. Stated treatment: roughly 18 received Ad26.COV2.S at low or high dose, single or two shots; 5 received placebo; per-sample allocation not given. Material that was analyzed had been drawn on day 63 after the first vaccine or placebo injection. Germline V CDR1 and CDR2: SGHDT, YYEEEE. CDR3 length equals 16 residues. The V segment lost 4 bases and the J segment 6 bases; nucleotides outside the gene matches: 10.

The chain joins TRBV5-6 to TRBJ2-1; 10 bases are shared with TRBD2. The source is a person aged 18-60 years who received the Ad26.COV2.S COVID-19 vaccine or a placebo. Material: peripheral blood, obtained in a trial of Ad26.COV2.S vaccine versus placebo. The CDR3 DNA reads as TGTGCCAGCAGCAGAAATAGCGGGGGGCTTTTCAATGAGCAGTTCTTC. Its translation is CASSRNSGGLFNEQFF.